The text below deals with one T cell receptor beta chain. The antigen is undetermined. Germline CDR1 and CDR2: MNHEY and SMNVEV (reference sequence). CDR3 length: 13 residues. Trimming left V 7 bases short and J 5 bases short, with 12 bases between. Clones were sequenced by immunoSEQ multiplex PCR, and TCRdb holds only the in-frame ones, with some missing. The sample shows tens of thousands of clones, more than 60% of them seen only once. This specimen comes from a study of T cell responses to AZD1222 COVID-19 vaccine. Points from the study as a whole: Donors, mostly white British, included more females; clonal diversity was possibly underestimated. Rises in breadth and depth of Spike-specific TCRs came after two AZD1222 doses. Repertoires in all cases were sampled only once the peak T cell response had passed. Vaccine-associated CD4 TCRs ranged over spike, dominating at 160-218 and 743-854.

The starting material was peripheral blood, obtained on day 0 of AZD1222 vaccination. The chain recombines TRBV27 with TRBJ1-5; tentative D call: TRBD1 (6 bases). This sequence originates from an adult in good health. CDR3 nucleotides: TGTGCCAGCAAAGGGGGAGGGGATCAGCCCCAGCATTTT. Protein: CASKGGGDQPQHF.